This T cell receptor (beta chain) came from a study of T cell responses to AZD1222 COVID-19 vaccine. Here immunoSEQ multiplex PCR was the method, and the copy in TCRdb shows in-frame clones only, minus some. The sample lists 98,000 or so clones; roughly 90% were seen once. V lost 0 bases and J 8 bases, leaving 7 bases between the germline ends. CDR3 size: 13 residues. The germline gives CDR1 KGHDR, CDR2 SFDVKD. Here the sequenced sample was peripheral blood, taken 28 days after the second AZD1222 dose. This chain uses TRBV24-1 with TRBJ2-1; D is unclear. The TCR comes from an adult who received the AZD1222 COVID-19 vaccine. CDR3 bases: TGTGCCACCAGTGATTTGGACGGGTATGAGCAGTTCTTC. Encoded protein: CATSDLDGYEQFF.